This section outlines one T cell receptor beta chain sequence together with its context. Its antigen remains unidentified. Trimming stripped 0 bases from V and 1 base from J, with 13 bases between. Germline CDR1 reads SGDLS; CDR2 reads YYNGEE. The CDR3 is 16 amino acids. Uncontrolled infection, other autoimmune disease, pregnancy or lactation excluded patients. From RNA transcripts, TCR beta CDR3 regions were amplified. First-round RT-PCR of the TCR CDR3 relied on the HTBI primer set. TCRdb re-analysed the multiplex PCR reads in MiXCR, keeping a single row per CDR3 protein. The repertoire holds 650,000 to 800,000 distinct CDR3 sequences, just under 45% seen once, with 6.5% to 9% in the top ten. The data were obtained in a study of T cells in Graves' hyperthyroidism and ophthalmopathy. Study results and caveats: Most clonotypes expanded in thyroid above 0.001 were likewise present in blood. Model-based prediction identified ophthalmopathy a median about 6.8 months prior to its onset.

This receptor was identified in an adult man with Graves' disease, either hyperthyroidism or ophthalmopathy (not recorded which). The gene calls are TRBV9 and TRBJ1-1; D remains unclear. Sequencing was carried out using peripheral blood or thyroid tissue (not recorded which). The CDR3 DNA reads as TGTGCCAGCAGCGTAGTCTTCGGCACAGCGAACACTGAAGCTTTCTTT. It yields the protein CASSVVFGTANTEAFF.